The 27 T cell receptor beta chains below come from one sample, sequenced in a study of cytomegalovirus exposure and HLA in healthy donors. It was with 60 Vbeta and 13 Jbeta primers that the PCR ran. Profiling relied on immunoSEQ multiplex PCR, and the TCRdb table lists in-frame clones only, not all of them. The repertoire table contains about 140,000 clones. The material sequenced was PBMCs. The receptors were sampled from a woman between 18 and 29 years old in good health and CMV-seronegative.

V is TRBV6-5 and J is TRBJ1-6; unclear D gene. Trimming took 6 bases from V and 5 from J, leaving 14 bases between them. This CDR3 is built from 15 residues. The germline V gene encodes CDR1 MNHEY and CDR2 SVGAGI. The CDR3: CASRGSQRDNSPLHF. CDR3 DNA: TGTGCCAGCAGAGGGAGTCAGCGAGATAATTCACCCCTCCACTTT.

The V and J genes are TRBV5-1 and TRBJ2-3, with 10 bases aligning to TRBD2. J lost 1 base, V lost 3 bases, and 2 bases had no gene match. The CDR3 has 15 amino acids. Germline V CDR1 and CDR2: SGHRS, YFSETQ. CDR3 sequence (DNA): TGCGCCAGCAGCTCAGCGGGAGGGGGCACAGATACGCAGTATTTT. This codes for CASSSAGGGTDTQYF.

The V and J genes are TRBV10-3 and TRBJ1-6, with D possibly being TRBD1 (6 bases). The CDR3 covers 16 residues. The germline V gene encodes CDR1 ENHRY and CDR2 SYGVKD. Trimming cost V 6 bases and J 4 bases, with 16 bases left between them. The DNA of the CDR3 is TGTGCCATCAGCCCTAGGACAGACGATTATAATTCACCCCTCCACTTT. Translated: CAISPRTDDYNSPLHF.

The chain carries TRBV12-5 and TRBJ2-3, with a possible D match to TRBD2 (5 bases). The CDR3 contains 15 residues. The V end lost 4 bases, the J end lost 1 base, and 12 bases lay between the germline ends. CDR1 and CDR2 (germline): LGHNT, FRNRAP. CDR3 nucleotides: TGTGCTAGTGGTTCCCTCGGACTTCGCACAGATACGCAGTATTTT. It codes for CASGSLGLRTDTQYF. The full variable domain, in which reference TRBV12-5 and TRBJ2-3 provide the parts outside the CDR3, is DARVTQTPRHKVTEMGQEVTMRCQPILGHNTVFWYRQTMMQGLELLAYFRNRAPLDDSGMPKDRFSAEMPDATLATLKIQPSEPRDSAVYFCASGSLGLRTDTQYFGPGTRLTVL.

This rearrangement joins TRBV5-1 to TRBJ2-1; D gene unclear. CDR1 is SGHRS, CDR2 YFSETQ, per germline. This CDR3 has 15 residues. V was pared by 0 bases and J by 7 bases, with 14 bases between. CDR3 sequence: CASSLDFFSGNEQFF. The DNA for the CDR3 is TGCGCCAGCAGCTTGGATTTCTTTTCAGGTAATGAGCAGTTCTTC.

CDR3 bases: TGTGCCAGCAGTGATGACACGATGACAGCTTTCTTT. It yields the protein CASSDDTMTAFF. The V gene is TRBV6-5, the J gene TRBJ1-1; D call uncertain. The CDR3 consists of 12 residues. Germline CDR1 and CDR2: MNHEY and SVGAGI. The V gene lost 5 bases and the J gene lost 10 bases, with 14 bases spanning the gap.

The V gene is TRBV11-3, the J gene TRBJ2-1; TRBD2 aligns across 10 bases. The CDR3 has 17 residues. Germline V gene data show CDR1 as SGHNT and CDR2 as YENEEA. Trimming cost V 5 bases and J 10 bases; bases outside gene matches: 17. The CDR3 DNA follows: TGTGCCAGCAGCATAACCACAGGACTAGCGGCCTTTCGAGAGCAGTTCTTC. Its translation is CASSITTGLAAFREQFF. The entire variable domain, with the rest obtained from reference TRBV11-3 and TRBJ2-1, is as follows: EAGVVQSPRYKIIEKKQPVAFWCNPISGHNTLYWYLQNLGQGPELLIRYENEEAVDDSQLPKDRFSAERLKGVDSTLKIQPAELGDSAVYLCASSITTGLAAFREQFFGPGTRLTVL.

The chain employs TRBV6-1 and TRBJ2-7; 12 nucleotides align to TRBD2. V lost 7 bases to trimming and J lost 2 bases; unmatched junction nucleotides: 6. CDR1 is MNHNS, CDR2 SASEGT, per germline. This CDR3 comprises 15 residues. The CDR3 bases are TGTGCCAGCAATCGACTAGCGGGAGCCCCCTACGAGCAGTACTTC. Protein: CASNRLAGAPYEQYF.

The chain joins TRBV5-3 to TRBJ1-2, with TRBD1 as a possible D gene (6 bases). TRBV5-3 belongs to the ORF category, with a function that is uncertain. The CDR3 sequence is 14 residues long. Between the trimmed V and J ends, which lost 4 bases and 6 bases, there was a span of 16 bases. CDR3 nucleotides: TGTGCCAGAAGCCAGAGAGGGGGGGAGAATGGCTACACCTTC. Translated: CARSQRGGENGYTF.

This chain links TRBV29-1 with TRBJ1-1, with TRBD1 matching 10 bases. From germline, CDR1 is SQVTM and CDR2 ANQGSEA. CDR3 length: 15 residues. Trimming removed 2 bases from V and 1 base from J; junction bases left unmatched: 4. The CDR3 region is CSVEPRTGGNTEAFF. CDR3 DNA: TGCAGCGTTGAACCTAGGACAGGGGGGAACACTGAAGCTTTCTTT.

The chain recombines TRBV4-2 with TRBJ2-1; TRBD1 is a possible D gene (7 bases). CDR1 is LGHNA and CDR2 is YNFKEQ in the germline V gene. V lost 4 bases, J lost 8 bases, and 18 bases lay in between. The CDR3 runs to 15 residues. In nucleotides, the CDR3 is TGTGCCAGCAGCCGAACAACGGGGGACAGCGATGAGCAGTTCTTC. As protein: CASSRTTGDSDEQFF.

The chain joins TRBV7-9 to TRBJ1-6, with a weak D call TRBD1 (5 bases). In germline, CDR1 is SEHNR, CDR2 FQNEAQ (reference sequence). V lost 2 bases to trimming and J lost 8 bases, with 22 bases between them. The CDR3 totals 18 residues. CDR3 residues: CASSLHGGTGAPYSPLHF. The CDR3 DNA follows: TGTGCCAGCAGCTTACATGGCGGGACGGGTGCCCCTTATTCACCCCTCCACTTT.

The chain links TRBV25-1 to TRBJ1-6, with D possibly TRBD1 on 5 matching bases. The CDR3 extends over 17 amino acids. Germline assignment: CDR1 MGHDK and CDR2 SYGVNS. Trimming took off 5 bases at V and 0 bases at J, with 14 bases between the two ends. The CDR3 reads CASSWGDLSSYNSPLHF. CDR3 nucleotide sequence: TGTGCCAGCAGTTGGGGGGACCTGAGCTCCTATAATTCACCCCTCCACTTT.

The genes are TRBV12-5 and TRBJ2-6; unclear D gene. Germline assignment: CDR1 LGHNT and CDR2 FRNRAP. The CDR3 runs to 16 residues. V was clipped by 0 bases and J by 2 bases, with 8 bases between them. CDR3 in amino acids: CASGLVVRAGANVLTF. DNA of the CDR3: TGTGCTAGTGGTTTGGTGGTCCGGGCTGGGGCCAACGTCCTGACTTTC.

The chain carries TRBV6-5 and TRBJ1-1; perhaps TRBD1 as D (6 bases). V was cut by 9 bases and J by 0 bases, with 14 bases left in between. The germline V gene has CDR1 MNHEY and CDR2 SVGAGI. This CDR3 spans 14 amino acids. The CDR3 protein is CASISRGLNTEAFF. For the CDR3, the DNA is TGTGCCAGTATCTCCAGGGGATTGAACACTGAAGCTTTCTTT.

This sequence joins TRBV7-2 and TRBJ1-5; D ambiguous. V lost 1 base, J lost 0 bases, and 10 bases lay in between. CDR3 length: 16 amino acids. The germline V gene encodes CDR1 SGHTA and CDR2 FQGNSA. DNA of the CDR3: TGTGCCAGCAGCTTAGATGACACAAATAGCAATCAGCCCCAGCATTTT. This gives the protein CASSLDDTNSNQPQHF.

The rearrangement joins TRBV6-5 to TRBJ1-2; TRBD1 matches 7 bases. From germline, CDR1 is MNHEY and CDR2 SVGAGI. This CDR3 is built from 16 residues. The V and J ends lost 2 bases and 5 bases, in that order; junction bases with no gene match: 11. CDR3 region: CASSYLNTGQPYGYTF. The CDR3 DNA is TGTGCCAGCAGTTACCTGAATACGGGACAGCCATATGGCTACACCTTC.

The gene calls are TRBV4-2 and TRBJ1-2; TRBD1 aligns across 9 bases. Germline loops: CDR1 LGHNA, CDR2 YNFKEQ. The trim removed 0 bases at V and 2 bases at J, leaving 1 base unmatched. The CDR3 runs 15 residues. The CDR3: CASSQETGGNYGYTF. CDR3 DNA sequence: TGTGCCAGCAGCCAAGAAACAGGGGGCAACTATGGCTACACCTTC.

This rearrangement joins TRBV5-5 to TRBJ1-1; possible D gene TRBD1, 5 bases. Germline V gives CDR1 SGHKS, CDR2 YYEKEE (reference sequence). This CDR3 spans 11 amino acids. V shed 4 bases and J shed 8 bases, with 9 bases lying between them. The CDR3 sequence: CASSQGLEAFF. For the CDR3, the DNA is TGTGCCAGCAGCCAGGGACTAGAAGCTTTCTTT.

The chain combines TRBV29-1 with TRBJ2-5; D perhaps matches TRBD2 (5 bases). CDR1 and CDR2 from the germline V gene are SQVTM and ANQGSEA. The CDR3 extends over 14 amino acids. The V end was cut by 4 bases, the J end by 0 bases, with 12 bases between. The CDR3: CSVALRVYQETQYF. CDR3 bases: TGCAGCGTTGCGTTGCGGGTCTACCAAGAGACCCAGTACTTC. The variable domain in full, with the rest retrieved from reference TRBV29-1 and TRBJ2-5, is SAVISQKPSRDICQRGTSLTIQCQVDSQVTMMFWYRQQPGQSLTLIATANQGSEATYESGFVIDKFPISRPNLTFSTLTVSNMSPEDSSIYLCSVALRVYQETQYFGPGTRLLVL.

DNA of the CDR3: TGTGCCAGCAGCTTGTACACCGGGACAGGGGTGATGCCCCAGCATTTT. Translated, it gives CASSLYTGTGVMPQHF. V is TRBV5-6 and J is TRBJ1-5; 10 bases fit TRBD1. The V segment lost 1 base and the J segment 9 bases; nucleotides outside the gene matches: 10. The V gene's germline CDR1 is SGHDT and CDR2 YYEEEE. CDR3 length: 16 residues.

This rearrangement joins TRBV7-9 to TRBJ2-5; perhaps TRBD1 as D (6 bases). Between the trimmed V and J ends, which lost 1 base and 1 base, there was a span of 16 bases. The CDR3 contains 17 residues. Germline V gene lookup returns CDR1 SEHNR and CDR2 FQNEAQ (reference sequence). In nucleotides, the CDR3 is TGTGCCAGCAGCTTAGGAGGAGGAGGACAGATCCAAGAGACCCAGTACTTC. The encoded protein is CASSLGGGGQIQETQYF.

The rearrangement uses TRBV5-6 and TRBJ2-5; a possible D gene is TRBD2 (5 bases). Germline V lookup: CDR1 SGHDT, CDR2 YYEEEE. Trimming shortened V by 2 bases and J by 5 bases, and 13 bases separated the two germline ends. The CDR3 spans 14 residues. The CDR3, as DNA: TGTGCCAGCAGCTTCCTAGCCAACGGGGAGACCCAGTACTTC. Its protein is CASSFLANGETQYF.

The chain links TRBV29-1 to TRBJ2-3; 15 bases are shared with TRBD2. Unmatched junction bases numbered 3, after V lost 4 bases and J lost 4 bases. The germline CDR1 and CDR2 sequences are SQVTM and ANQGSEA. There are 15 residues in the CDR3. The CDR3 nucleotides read TGCAGCGTTGGGGGACTAGCGGGAGGTCCAGATACGCAGTATTTT. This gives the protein CSVGGLAGGPDTQYF.

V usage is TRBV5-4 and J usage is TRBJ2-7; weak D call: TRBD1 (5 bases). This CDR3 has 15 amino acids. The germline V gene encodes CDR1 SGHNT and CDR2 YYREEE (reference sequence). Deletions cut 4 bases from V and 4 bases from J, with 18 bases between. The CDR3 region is CASSASSGSGYEQYF. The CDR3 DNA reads TGTGCCAGCAGCGCTTCGTCAGGGTCCGGTTACGAGCAGTACTTC.

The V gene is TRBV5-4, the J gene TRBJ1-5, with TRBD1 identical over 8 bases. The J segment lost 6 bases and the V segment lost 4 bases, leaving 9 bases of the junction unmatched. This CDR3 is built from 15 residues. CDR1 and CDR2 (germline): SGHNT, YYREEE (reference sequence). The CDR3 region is CASSIDRGEIQPQHF. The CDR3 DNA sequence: TGTGCCAGCAGCATCGACAGGGGTGAGATTCAGCCCCAGCATTTT.

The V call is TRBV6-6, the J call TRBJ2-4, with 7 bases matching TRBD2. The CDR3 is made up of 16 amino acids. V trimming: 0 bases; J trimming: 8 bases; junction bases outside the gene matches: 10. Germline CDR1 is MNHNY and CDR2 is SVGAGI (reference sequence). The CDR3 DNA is TGTGCCAGCAGTTACTCGACCCAGCGGGGAGGGGACATTCAGTACTTC. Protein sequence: CASSYSTQRGGDIQYF.